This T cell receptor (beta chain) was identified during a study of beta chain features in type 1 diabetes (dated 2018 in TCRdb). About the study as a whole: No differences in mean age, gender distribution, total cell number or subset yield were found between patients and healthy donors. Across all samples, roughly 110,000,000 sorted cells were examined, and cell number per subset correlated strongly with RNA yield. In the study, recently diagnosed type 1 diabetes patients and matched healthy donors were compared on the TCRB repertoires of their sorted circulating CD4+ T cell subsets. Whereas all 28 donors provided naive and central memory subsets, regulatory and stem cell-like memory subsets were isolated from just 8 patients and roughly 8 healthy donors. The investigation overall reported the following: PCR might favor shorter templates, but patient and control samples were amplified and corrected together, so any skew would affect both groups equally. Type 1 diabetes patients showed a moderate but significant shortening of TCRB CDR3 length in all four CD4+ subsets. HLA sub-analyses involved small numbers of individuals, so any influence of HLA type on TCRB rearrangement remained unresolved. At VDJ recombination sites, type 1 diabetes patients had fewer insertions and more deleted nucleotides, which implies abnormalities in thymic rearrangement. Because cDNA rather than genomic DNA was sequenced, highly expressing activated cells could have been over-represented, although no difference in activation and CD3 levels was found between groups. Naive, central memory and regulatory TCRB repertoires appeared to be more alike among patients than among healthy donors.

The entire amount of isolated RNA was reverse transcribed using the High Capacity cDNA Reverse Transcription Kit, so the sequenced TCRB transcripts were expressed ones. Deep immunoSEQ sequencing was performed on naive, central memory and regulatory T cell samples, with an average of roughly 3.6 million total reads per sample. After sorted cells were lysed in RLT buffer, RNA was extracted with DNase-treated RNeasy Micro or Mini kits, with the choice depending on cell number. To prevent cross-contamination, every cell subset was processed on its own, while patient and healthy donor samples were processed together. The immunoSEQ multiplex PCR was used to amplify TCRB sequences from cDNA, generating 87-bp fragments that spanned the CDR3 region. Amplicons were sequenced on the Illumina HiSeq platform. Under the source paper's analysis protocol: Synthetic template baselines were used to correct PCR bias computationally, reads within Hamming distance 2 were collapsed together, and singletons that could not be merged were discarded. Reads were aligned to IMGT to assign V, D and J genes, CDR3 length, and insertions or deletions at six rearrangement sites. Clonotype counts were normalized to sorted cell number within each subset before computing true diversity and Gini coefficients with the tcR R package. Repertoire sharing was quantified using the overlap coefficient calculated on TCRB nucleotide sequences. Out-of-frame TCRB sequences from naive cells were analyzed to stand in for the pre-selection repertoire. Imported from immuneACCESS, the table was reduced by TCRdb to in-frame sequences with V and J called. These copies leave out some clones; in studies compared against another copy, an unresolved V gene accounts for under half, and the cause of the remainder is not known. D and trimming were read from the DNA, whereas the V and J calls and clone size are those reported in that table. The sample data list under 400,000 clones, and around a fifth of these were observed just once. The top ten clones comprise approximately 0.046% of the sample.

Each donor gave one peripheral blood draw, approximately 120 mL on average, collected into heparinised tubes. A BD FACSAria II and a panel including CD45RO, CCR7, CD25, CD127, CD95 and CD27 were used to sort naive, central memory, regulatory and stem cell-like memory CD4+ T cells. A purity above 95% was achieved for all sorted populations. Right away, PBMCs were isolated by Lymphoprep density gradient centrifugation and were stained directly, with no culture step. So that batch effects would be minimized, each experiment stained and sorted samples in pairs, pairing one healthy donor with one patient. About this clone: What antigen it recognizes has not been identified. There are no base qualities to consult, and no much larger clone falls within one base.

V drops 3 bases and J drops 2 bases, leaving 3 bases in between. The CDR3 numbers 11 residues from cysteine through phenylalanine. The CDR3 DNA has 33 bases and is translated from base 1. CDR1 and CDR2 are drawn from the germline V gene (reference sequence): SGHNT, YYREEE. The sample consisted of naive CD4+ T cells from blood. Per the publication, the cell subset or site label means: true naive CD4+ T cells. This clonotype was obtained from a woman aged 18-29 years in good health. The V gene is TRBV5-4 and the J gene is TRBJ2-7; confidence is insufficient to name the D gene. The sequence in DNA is TGTGCCAGCAGCTCAGCCTACGAGCAGTACTTC. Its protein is CASSSAYEQYF.